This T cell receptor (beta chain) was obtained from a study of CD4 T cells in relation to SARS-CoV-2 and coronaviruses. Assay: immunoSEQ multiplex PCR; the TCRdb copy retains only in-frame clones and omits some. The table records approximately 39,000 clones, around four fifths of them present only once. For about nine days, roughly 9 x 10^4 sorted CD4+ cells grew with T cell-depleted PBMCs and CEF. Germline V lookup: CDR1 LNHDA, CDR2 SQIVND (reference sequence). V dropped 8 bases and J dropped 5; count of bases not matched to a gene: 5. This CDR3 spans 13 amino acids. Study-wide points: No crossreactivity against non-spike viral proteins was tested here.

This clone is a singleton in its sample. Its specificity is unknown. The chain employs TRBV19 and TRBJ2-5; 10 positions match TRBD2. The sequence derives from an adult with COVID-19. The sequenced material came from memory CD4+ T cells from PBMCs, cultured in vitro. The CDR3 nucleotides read TGTGCCAGTCGAAGCGGGGGGGCCGAGACCCAGTACTTC. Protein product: CASRSGGAETQYF.